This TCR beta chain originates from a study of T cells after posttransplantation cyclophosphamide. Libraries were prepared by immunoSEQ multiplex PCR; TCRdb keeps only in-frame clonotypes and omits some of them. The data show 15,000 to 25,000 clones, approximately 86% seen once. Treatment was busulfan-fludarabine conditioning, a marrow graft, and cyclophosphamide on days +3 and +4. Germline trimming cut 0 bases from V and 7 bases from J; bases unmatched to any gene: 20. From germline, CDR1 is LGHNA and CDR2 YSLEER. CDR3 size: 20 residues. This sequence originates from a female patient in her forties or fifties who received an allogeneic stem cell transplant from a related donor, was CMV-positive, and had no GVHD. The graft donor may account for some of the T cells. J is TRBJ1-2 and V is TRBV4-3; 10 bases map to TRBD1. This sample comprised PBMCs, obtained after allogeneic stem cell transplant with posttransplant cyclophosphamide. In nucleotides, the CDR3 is TGCGCCAGCAGCCAAGATTTACTCCGTCCCGGGACAGGGGTGGTCGCTGGCTACACCTTC. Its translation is CASSQDLLRPGTGVVAGYTF.